These 3 T cell receptor beta chains originate from one sample sequenced in a study of T cells in Graves' hyperthyroidism and ophthalmopathy. Using RNA transcripts as the source, TCR beta CDR3 regions were amplified. First-round RT-PCR with HTBI primers amplified the TCR CDR3 region. Each CDR3 protein is one row after TCRdb ran MiXCR on the multiplex PCR reads. The table records about 300,000 distinct CDR3 sequences, less than 30% of them present only once. Sequencing was carried out using blood. Receptors were obtained from a man aged 40-50 years with Graves' hyperthyroidism that later progressed to Graves' ophthalmopathy.

Ten or more counts support this clonotype. This may arise from a read error, as a much more abundant clone is one base away. The rearrangement uses TRBV29-1 and TRBJ1-2, with 11 positions matching TRBD1. The length of the CDR3 is 13 residues. Germline CDR1 is SQVTM and CDR2 is ANQGSEA. This chain's CDR3 is CSVTRTGGYGHTF. The DNA of the CDR3 is TGCAGCGTTACCCGGACAGGGGGCTATGGCCACACCTTC.

This clonotype was counted ten times or more. This chain links TRBV6-2 or TRBV6-3 with TRBJ1-2; D is uncertain. The V gene's germline CDR1 is MNHEY and CDR2 SVGEGT. The CDR3 length is 14 residues. V lost 2 bases to trimming and J lost 2 bases, with 9 bases between them. CDR3 nucleotides: TGTGCCAGCAGTTACGTTCCCCACAACTATGGCTACACCTTC. Amino acid sequence: CASSYVPHNYGYTF.

In its sample, this clonotype was seen many times. The gene calls are TRBV29-1 and TRBJ1-2; D not certain. This CDR3 comprises 12 residues. Germline V gives CDR1 SQVTM, CDR2 ANQGSEA. The V and J ends lost 4 bases and 4 bases respectively, with 10 bases between them. In DNA form, the CDR3 reads TGCAGCGTTGTTGGGCAGCGCTATGGCTACACCTTC. As protein: CSVVGQRYGYTF.